The clone carrying this T cell receptor beta chain was counted at least ten times. Libraries for naive CD8 T cells, which were made from 20,000 to 1,000,000 sorted cells, drew on 10%, 30% or 50% of the RNA. Using a CD8+CD4-CCR7+CD45RA+ phenotype, naive CD8 T cells were sorted. TCRdb itself ran the PCR reads through MiXCR, one entry per CDR3 protein. The sample shows under 650,000 distinct CDR3 sequences, just under 20% of them seen only once. The data originate from a study of molecular identifiers for immune sequencing clone quantification. Study-wide context: Five portions were made in replicates from RNA of 20,000 or 100,000 naive CD8 cells, and four underwent sequencing.

Material: naive CD8+ T cells from blood, with Jurkat cell RNA spiked in. As to subset: FACS-sorted CD8+CD4-CCR7+CD45RA+ naive T cells. The receptor's source is a human donor in good health. Some libraries in this study had Jurkat cell RNA spiked in.

The CDR3 reads CASSPRWQENTDTQYF. The CDR3 nucleotides read TGTGCCAGCAGCCCCCGTTGGCAGGAGAACACAGATACGCAGTATTTT. V gene TRBV11-2 combines with J gene TRBJ2-3; the D is unclear. This CDR3 is 16 amino acids long. Per germline, CDR1 SGHAT and CDR2 FQNNGV. V lost 5 bases, J lost 2 bases, and 17 bases lay in between. The complete variable domain, with remaining parts taken from reference TRBV11-2 and TRBJ2-3, reads EAGVAQSPRYKIIEKRQSVAFWCNPISGHATLYWYQQILGQGPKLLIQFQNNGVVDDSQLPKDRFSAERLKGVDSTLKIQPAKLEDSAVYLCASSPRWQENTDTQYFGPGTRLTVL.